This T cell receptor beta chain was identified in a study of blood T cell repertoires in COVID-19. Study as a whole: Whether acute or convalescent, the COVID-19 samples came from the United States, Italy and Spain. T cells, B-cell-depleted T cells, or PBMCs supplied cDNA or gDNA.

Germline assignment: CDR1 MGHDK and CDR2 SYGVNS. The CDR3 extends over 13 amino acids. Germline trimming cut 4 bases from V and 7 bases from J; bases unmatched to any gene: 3. Study processing details: Nucleated cell number was recorded as an estimate derived from reference gene primer amplification. Method: immunoSEQ multiplex PCR; TCRdb's copy keeps in-frame clones and lacks some. That table gives V, J and clone size, and the DNA gave D and trimming. This sample has approximately 110,000 clones, with approximately 87% found just once. The chain is built from TRBV25-1 and TRBJ1-1; the match to TRBD1 covers 10 bases. This sequence originates from a woman in her sixties or seventies with acute or convalescent COVID-19. The sequenced sample was peripheral blood. CDR3 amino acids: CASSGRDRGEAFF. The CDR3 nucleotides read TGTGCCAGCAGTGGCCGGGACAGGGGTGAAGCTTTCTTT.